This T cell receptor (beta chain) originates from a study of shared clonotypes between healthy human individuals. Produced via immunoSEQ multiplex PCR; TCRdb's table is partial and in-frame only. The repertoire includes some 470,000 clones, roughly four fifths of them detected once, and 13% sits in the top ten. V was pared by 5 bases and J by 0 bases, with 19 bases between. The CDR3 is 17 amino acids. CDR1 KGHSH and CDR2 LQKENI come from the germline V gene. This clone was detected a few times. All donors were healthy HIV-negative adults lacking recent acute infections or vaccinations. The source material was PBMCs. The V and J genes are TRBV18 and TRBJ1-1, with a tentative D call TRBD1 (5 bases). The source is a middle-aged woman in good health. Some clones in this sample may be carry-over from other donors' samples. The CDR3 sequence is CASSSGILQVMNTEAFF. CDR3 in DNA: TGTGCCAGCTCATCCGGGATACTACAGGTCATGAACACTGAAGCTTTCTTT.